This T cell receptor beta chain derives from a study of blood T cell repertoires in COVID-19. The wider study: The analysed material was cDNA or gDNA that came from T cells, B-cell-depleted T cells, or PBMCs.

Sequencing was performed with immunoSEQ multiplex PCR; in TCRdb, only in-frame clones are kept and a portion is missing. The sample includes about 200,000 clones, 80% to 90% seen only once; the top ten take roughly 12%. Recovered status applied to Cohort 3 donors who had two consecutive negative PCRs. It also applied to those with clearance or with symptom resolution. Germline CDR1 is MNHEY and CDR2 is SVGEGT. The CDR3 covers 14 residues. Trimming removed 6 bases from V and 5 bases from J, with 14 bases in between. V and J are TRBV6-2 or TRBV6-3 and TRBJ2-1; tentative D call: TRBD2 (6 bases). The source of this sequence is a man aged 35-49 years who had recovered from COVID-19. The sample was PBMCs or T cells enriched from blood (not recorded which). The CDR3 DNA is TGTGCCAGCAGCACCGTGGGAGGAAACAATGAGCAGTTCTTC. It is translated as CASSTVGGNNEQFF.